These 16 T cell receptor beta chains came from one sample sequenced in a study of cytomegalovirus exposure and HLA in healthy donors. Primers for the PCR totalled 60 Vbeta and 13 Jbeta. TCRdb's copy holds only in-frame clones and misses some; the assay was immunoSEQ multiplex PCR. The repertoire has 120,000 or so clones, roughly 74% of them found once; the top ten carry 5.8%. Source material: PBMCs. These receptors were obtained from a woman aged 50 to 60 in good health and CMV-seropositive.

This clone was observed once. V is TRBV9 and J is TRBJ2-5; the match to TRBD2 covers 8 bases. CDR1 is SGDLS and CDR2 is YYNGEE in the germline V gene. The CDR3 is 13 residues long. Trimming took 3 bases from V and 5 from J; bases not matched to a gene: 3. Here the CDR3 reads CASSARTSETQYF. CDR3 bases: TGTGCCAGCAGCGCCAGGACTAGCGAGACCCAGTACTTC.

The rearrangement joins TRBV23-1 to TRBJ2-6; no reliable D call. TRBV23-1 is an ORF for which the function is uncertain. The CDR3 is 12 amino acids. V lost 9 bases, J lost 2 bases, and 5 bases lay in between. The CDR3 DNA follows: TGCGCCAGTTCGGCTGGGGCCAACGTCCTGACTTTC. Translated: CASSAGANVLTF.

The chain couples TRBV27 to TRBJ2-2; TRBD2 matches 8 bases. With V trimmed by 5 bases and J by 6 bases, 11 bases remained unmatched. This CDR3 is built from 16 residues. Germline V gene lookup returns CDR1 MNHEY and CDR2 SMNVEV (reference sequence). The CDR3 nucleotides read TGTGCCAGCAGTAGAGGACTAGCTACGGTCGCCGGGGAGCTGTTTTTT. Protein: CASSRGLATVAGELFF.

The genes are TRBV27 and TRBJ2-7; TRBD1 might be the D (6 bases). Trimming took off 6 bases at V and 2 bases at J, with 17 bases between the two ends. The germline V gene has CDR1 MNHEY and CDR2 SMNVEV (reference sequence). The CDR3 sequence is 15 residues long. This chain's CDR3 is CASSPSRGNTYEQYF. The CDR3 nucleotides read TGTGCCAGCAGCCCATCAAGGGGGAACACCTACGAGCAGTACTTC.

This chain links TRBV10-3 with TRBJ1-1, with D perhaps matching TRBD1 (6 bases). V lost 4 bases, J lost 3 bases, and 12 bases lay in between. The CDR3 spans 14 residues. Germline-derived CDR1 and CDR2 are ENHRY and SYGVKD. This CDR3 is CAISAAGADTEAFF. The DNA of the CDR3 is TGTGCCATCAGTGCGGCAGGGGCTGACACTGAAGCTTTCTTT.

The count of this clone is one. The CDR3 protein is CATSRGGQGSDYGYTF. For the CDR3, the DNA is TGTGCCACCAGCAGGGGAGGACAGGGTAGCGACTATGGCTACACCTTC. V is TRBV15 and J is TRBJ1-2; 8 bases fit TRBD1. V lost 3 bases, J lost 3 bases, and 9 bases stayed unmatched. The CDR3 is 16 amino acids. Germline CDR1 LNHNV, CDR2 YYDKDF (reference sequence).

This clone was seen a single time. V is TRBV7-2 and J is TRBJ2-3; 7 positions match TRBD2. Germline V lookup: CDR1 SGHTA, CDR2 FQGNSA. V shed 4 bases, J shed 0 bases, and the junction held 7 bases outside the gene matches. The CDR3 sequence is 16 residues long. DNA of the CDR3: TGTGCCAGCAGCTCGAATAGCGGGTCTAGCACAGATACGCAGTATTTT. Its protein product is CASSSNSGSSTDTQYF.

The chain couples TRBV30 to TRBJ1-2; tentative D call: TRBD1 (6 bases). The CDR3 length is 18 residues. The V gene lost 3 bases and the J gene lost 5 bases, with 28 bases spanning the gap. The germline gives CDR1 GTSNPN, CDR2 SVGIG (reference sequence). CDR3 sequence (DNA): TGTGCCTGGAGGGAACTAGCAGGGGACGGGAGCGGGGCATATGGCTACACCTTC. Protein sequence: CAWRELAGDGSGAYGYTF.

The V gene is TRBV25-1, the J gene TRBJ1-2, with a weak D call TRBD1 (5 bases). Deletions cut 5 bases from V and 3 bases from J, with 13 bases between. This CDR3 has 14 amino acids. Germline V gene data show CDR1 as MGHDK and CDR2 as SYGVNS. CDR3 nucleotide sequence: TGTGCCAGCAGTTTGGCCGTGACAGACTATGGCTACACCTTC. Protein sequence: CASSLAVTDYGYTF.

This clone appeared once. The chain carries TRBV19 and TRBJ1-1; 8 bases align to TRBD1. This CDR3 region has 15 residues. Germline CDR1 reads LNHDA; CDR2 reads SQIVND (reference sequence). J gave up 0 bases and V 5 bases, and 5 bases lay outside the gene matches. CDR3 sequence reads: CASSPPGQVNTEAFF. For the CDR3, the DNA is TGTGCCAGTAGTCCACCGGGACAGGTGAACACTGAAGCTTTCTTT.

This rearrangement joins TRBV10-2 to TRBJ2-7; 10 nucleotides line up with TRBD2. With 0 bases clipped from V and 1 base from J, the junction kept 6 bases outside the gene matches. The CDR3 is 17 amino acids. Germline loops: CDR1 WSHSY, CDR2 SAAADI. This chain's CDR3 is CASSESGASGGSYEQYF. CDR3 DNA sequence: TGCGCCAGCAGTGAGTCGGGTGCTAGCGGGGGATCCTACGAGCAGTACTTC.

J is TRBJ1-6 and V is TRBV28; 8 bases are a match to TRBD1. The CDR3 loop spans 14 amino acids. Per germline, CDR1 MDHEN and CDR2 SYDVKM. Trimming removed 2 bases from V and 9 bases from J; junction bases left unmatched: 3. The CDR3 nucleotides are TGTGCCAGCAGTTTACCGGACAGGGTTTCACCCCTCCACTTT. It codes for CASSLPDRVSPLHF.

V usage is TRBV5-4 and J usage is TRBJ2-6, with TRBD1 identical over 7 bases. V was clipped by 4 bases and J by 0 bases; unmatched bases: 4. Germline CDR1 is SGHNT and CDR2 is YYREEE (reference sequence). This CDR3 comprises 16 residues. For the CDR3, the DNA is TGTGCCAGCAGCACCGGGACAGACTCTGGGGCCAACGTCCTGACTTTC. This encodes CASSTGTDSGANVLTF.

This chain connects TRBV11-2 to TRBJ2-1, with TRBD1 identical over 9 bases. Germline CDR1 reads SGHAT; CDR2 reads FQNNGV. Germline trimming cut 8 bases from V and 7 bases from J; bases unmatched to any gene: 6. This CDR3 has 13 amino acids. The CDR3: CASRGTGKNEQFF. The CDR3 bases are TGTGCCAGCCGTGGGACAGGGAAGAATGAGCAGTTCTTC.

In its sample, this clone was seen a few times. In DNA form, the CDR3 reads TGCAGCGTTGACTCCGCAGAAGAGACCCAGTACTTC. Its protein product is CSVDSAEETQYF. The chain couples TRBV29-1 to TRBJ2-5; D remains unclear. The germline V and J ends were trimmed by 3 bases and 3 bases, with 8 bases remaining between them. Germline V gene data show CDR1 as SQVTM and CDR2 as ANQGSEA. This CDR3 contains 12 residues.

V usage is TRBV9 and J usage is TRBJ2-5, with TRBD1 identical over 9 bases. The CDR3 has 14 residues. Per germline, CDR1 SGDLS and CDR2 YYNGEE. With V trimmed by 8 bases and J by 1 base, 6 bases remained unmatched. The CDR3 nucleotides are TGTGCCAGTGGGGGGGGACAGGGCCAAGAGACCCAGTACTTC. As protein: CASGGGQGQETQYF.